This T cell receptor beta chain was recorded in a study of blood T cell repertoires in COVID-19. Study-level information: The cDNA or gDNA used as material had been derived from T cells, B-cell-depleted T cells, or PBMCs.

In the authors' workflow: Reference gene primer amplification in the assay estimated nucleated cell counts. TCRdb's copy holds only in-frame clones and misses some; the assay was immunoSEQ multiplex PCR. The V and J calls and the clone size are those of that table, but D and trimming were determined from the DNA. The sample has some 200,000 clones; approximately 80% are singletons. The CDR3 length is 14 residues. The ends lost 7 bases at V and 6 bases at J; junction bases unmatched: 6. CDR1 SGHTA and CDR2 FQGNSA come from the germline V gene. The receptor comes from an elderly woman with acute or convalescent COVID-19. This chain connects TRBV7-2 to TRBJ1-4; 9 positions match TRBD1. Sequenced input: peripheral blood. CDR3 protein: CASTPGTGYEKLFF. The CDR3, as DNA: TGTGCCAGCACTCCCGGGACAGGGTATGAAAAACTGTTTTTT.